Shown below are 16 T cell receptor beta chains from a single sample sequenced in a study of blood T cell repertoires in COVID-19. TCRdb's table, derived via immunoSEQ multiplex PCR, lists solely in-frame clones and lacks some. The table shows 9,700 or so clones, with around 80% occurring only once. The material sequenced was peripheral blood. The origin of the receptors is a man aged 55 to 69 with active COVID-19.

The count of this clone is one. The chain recombines TRBV28 with TRBJ1-2; D is unresolved. This CDR3 has 14 amino acids. The V gene's germline CDR1 is MDHEN and CDR2 SYDVKM. Trimming left V 5 bases short and J 8 bases short, with 18 bases between. The CDR3 nucleotides are TGTGCCAGCAGTCCGCCGGGCCTTCGCGGGGGCTACACCTTC. Its protein product is CASSPPGLRGGYTF.

V and J are TRBV6-1 and TRBJ1-5; perhaps TRBD1 as D (5 bases). Germline lookup yields CDR1 MNHNS and CDR2 SASEGT. The CDR3 totals 15 residues. Trimming removed 1 base at V and 2 bases at J, with 9 bases between. The CDR3: CASSEGTPGNQPQHF. CDR3 nucleotides: TGTGCCAGCAGTGAAGGGACACCCGGCAATCAGCCCCAGCATTTT.

V usage is TRBV6-5 and J usage is TRBJ2-2, with D tentatively TRBD1 (6 bases). This CDR3 region has 14 residues. From germline, CDR1 is MNHEY and CDR2 SVGAGI. Trimming pared 4 bases from V and 5 bases from J, leaving 11 bases between. This CDR3 reads CASSFDRLTGELFF. In DNA, the CDR3 is TGTGCCAGCAGTTTTGACAGGTTGACCGGGGAGCTGTTTTTT.

This sequence joins TRBV6-5 and TRBJ1-6; 9 positions match TRBD1. This CDR3 has 15 amino acids. The germline CDR1 and CDR2 sequences are MNHEY and SVGAGI. J gave up 9 bases and V 2 bases, and 5 bases lay outside the gene matches. The CDR3 DNA is TGTGCCAGCAGTTACGGCGGACAGGGGTTTTCACCCCTCCACTTT. Residues: CASSYGGQGFSPLHF.

This clone showed up just a few times. The chain links TRBV5-1 to TRBJ2-3; 9 bases align to TRBD2. The germline V gene has CDR1 SGHRS and CDR2 YFSETQ. The CDR3 covers 14 residues. The trim removed 4 bases at V and 5 bases at J, leaving 5 bases unmatched. CDR3 bases: TGCGCCAGCAGCGTAGCGGGAGTTCGAGATACGCAGTATTTT. Translated: CASSVAGVRDTQYF.

This chain uses TRBV11-3 with TRBJ1-2, with D unresolved. Germline loops: CDR1 SGHNT, CDR2 YENEEA. The germline V and J ends were trimmed by 4 bases and 4 bases, with 13 bases remaining between them. This CDR3 region has 14 residues. Here the CDR3 reads CASSSNMLSYGYTF. DNA of the CDR3: TGTGCCAGCAGCTCCAACATGCTTTCCTATGGCTACACCTTC.

This chain links TRBV27 with TRBJ1-4; D is possibly TRBD1 (5 bases). The ends were cut back, 0 bases at V and 8 bases at J, with 16 bases in the middle. CDR3 length: 16 amino acids. Germline V gene lookup returns CDR1 MNHEY and CDR2 SMNVEV (reference sequence). The CDR3 loop reads CASSLSGRVRPEKLFF. DNA for the CDR3: TGTGCCAGCAGTTTATCGGGCAGGGTTAGACCCGAAAAACTGTTTTTT.

In this sample, this clone turned up a few times. The chain has TRBV7-9 and TRBJ2-1, with 8 nucleotides matching TRBD1. The germline V gene encodes CDR1 SEHNR and CDR2 FQNEAQ (reference sequence). The CDR3 spans 17 residues. Germline trimming cut 0 bases from V and 3 bases from J; bases unmatched to any gene: 7. In DNA, the CDR3 is TGTGCCAGCAGCTTAGCCCCGCAGGGGGCCATCTACAATGAGCAGTTCTTC. This sequence encodes CASSLAPQGAIYNEQFF.

This clone appeared a single time. The chain recombines TRBV7-9 with TRBJ1-2; D is possibly TRBD1 (6 bases). Trimming took off 2 bases at V and 7 bases at J, with 17 bases between the two ends. In germline, CDR1 is SEHNR, CDR2 FQNEAQ (reference sequence). This CDR3 has 15 residues. In DNA form, the CDR3 reads TGTGCCAGCAGCTTAAATCAGGGGCCCCTCAGTGGCTACACCTTC. Its protein product is CASSLNQGPLSGYTF.

V and J are TRBV20-1 and TRBJ2-3; D remains unclear. The CDR3 runs to 11 residues. V was clipped by 3 bases and J by 5 bases, with 6 bases between them. Germline V lookup: CDR1 DFQATT, CDR2 SNEGSKA (reference sequence). This CDR3 reads CSARTGDTQYF. The DNA of the CDR3 is TGCAGTGCTAGGACGGGAGATACGCAGTATTTT.

J is TRBJ1-2 and V is TRBV18, with TRBD1 matching over 9 bases. This CDR3 has 14 residues. With 2 bases clipped from V and 8 bases from J, the junction kept 6 bases outside the gene matches. In germline, CDR1 is KGHSH, CDR2 LQKENI. The CDR3 coding sequence is TGTGCCAGCTCACCAATTACAGGGGGCGGCGGCTACACCTTC. Amino acids: CASSPITGGGGYTF.

The chain recombines TRBV9 with TRBJ2-1; the match to TRBD1 covers 8 bases. The CDR3 is 15 amino acids. V shed 3 bases and J 4 bases; nucleotides not matched to a gene: 6. CDR1 and CDR2 (germline): SGDLS, YYNGEE. The CDR3 spells CASSADRGQYNEQFF. The CDR3 DNA is TGTGCCAGCAGCGCAGACAGGGGACAGTACAATGAGCAGTTCTTC.

This clone has more than one count but fewer than ten. The genes are TRBV27 and TRBJ2-5; possible D gene TRBD1, 6 bases. The CDR3 has 15 amino acids. The V gene lost 5 bases and the J gene lost 5 bases, with 18 bases spanning the gap. Germline values: CDR1 MNHEY, CDR2 SMNVEV (reference sequence). The CDR3 DNA reads TGTGCCAGCAGTCTAACCTCCAGGGGTGGGGAGACCCAGTACTTC. Protein sequence: CASSLTSRGGETQYF.

The CDR3 bases are TGTGCCAGCAGGGGCCGGGACAGCATCACCGGGGAGCTGTTTTTT. Encoded protein: CASRGRDSITGELFF. The gene calls are TRBV28 and TRBJ2-2; 7 positions agree with TRBD1. The CDR3 spans 15 residues. With V trimmed by 6 bases and J by 4 bases, 8 bases remained unmatched. The germline V gene has CDR1 MDHEN and CDR2 SYDVKM.

This sequence joins TRBV6-2 or TRBV6-3 and TRBJ2-7, with D perhaps TRBD2 (5 bases). There are 14 residues in the CDR3. The germline V gene encodes CDR1 MNHEY and CDR2 SVGEGT. Trimming took 5 bases from V and 1 from J, leaving 12 bases between them. The CDR3 bases are TGTGCCAGCAGTGGTAAAGGACTTTCCTACGAGCAGTACTTC. Its protein is CASSGKGLSYEQYF.

The chain carries TRBV28 and TRBJ2-1; TRBD2 agrees at 8 bases. The V segment lost 7 bases and the J segment 0 bases; nucleotides outside the gene matches: 8. Germline V CDR1 and CDR2: MDHEN, SYDVKM. The CDR3 length is 16 residues. The CDR3 region has the DNA TGTGCCAGCACCGGGTACAGCGGGAGCTCCTACAATGAGCAGTTCTTC. Residues: CASTGYSGSSYNEQFF.